The 22 T cell receptor beta chains below were found in one sample sequenced in a study of response to subunit inactivated influenza vaccine. TCRdb redid the calling of the RT-PCR reads with MiXCR, one entry per CDR3 protein. The sample lists around 530,000 distinct CDR3 sequences; roughly 12% were seen once. The sequences come from PBMCs from blood, collected on the day of vaccination. These receptors came from a man in his fifties or sixties who received an inactivated influenza vaccine.

This clonotype is classed as medium-sized. DNA of the CDR3: TGTGCCAGCCAGGCCGGGACAGGGGCCGAGAATGAGCAGTTCTTC. Its translation: CASQAGTGAENEQFF. The chain uses TRBV28 and TRBJ2-1; TRBD1 matches at 10 bases. Germline V gene data show CDR1 as MDHEN and CDR2 as SYDVKM. The CDR3 has 15 residues. The ends lost 8 bases at V and 7 bases at J; junction bases unmatched: 11. The whole variable domain, remainder taken from reference TRBV28 and TRBJ2-1, is DVKVTQSSRYLVKRTGEKVFLECVQDMDHENMFWYRQDPGLGLRLIYFSYDVKMKEKGDIPEGYSVSREKKERFSLILESASTNQTSMYLCASQAGTGAENEQFFGPGTRLTVL.

The CDR3 DNA reads TGCGCCAGCAGCCCGACTAGCGGGGGGGCCGTCGGCTATACGCAGTATTTT. This codes for CASSPTSGGAVGYTQYF. This chain uses TRBV4-1 with TRBJ2-3; 14 bases align to TRBD2. The germline V gene encodes CDR1 MGHRA and CDR2 YSYEKL. V lost 4 bases, J lost 7 bases, and 10 bases stayed unmatched. This CDR3 comprises 17 residues.

The chain recombines TRBV5-1 with TRBJ1-2; weak D call: TRBD1 (6 bases). CDR1 is SGHRS, CDR2 YFSETQ, per germline. The CDR3 is made up of 15 amino acids. Deletions cut 0 bases from V and 8 bases from J, with 17 bases between. The CDR3 loop is CASSLAAGTTGGYTF. The CDR3 nucleotides read TGCGCCAGCAGCTTGGCCGCAGGTACCACAGGGGGCTACACCTTC.

In this sample, this clonotype turned up a few times. J is TRBJ2-2 and V is TRBV5-6, with a possible D match to TRBD2 (7 bases). The CDR3 runs to 17 residues. V shed 0 bases and J shed 7 bases, with 19 bases lying between them. The V gene's germline CDR1 is SGHDT and CDR2 YYEEEE. The CDR3 DNA reads as TGTGCCAGCAGCTTGGAACGGGGGGCCTCTGACATCGGGGAGCTGTTTTTT. Translating it yields CASSLERGASDIGELFF.

This clonotype was observed at least ten times. The chain carries TRBV28 and TRBJ2-3, with TRBD1 matching 8 bases. The CDR3 covers 13 residues. V trimming: 8 bases; J trimming: 1 base; junction bases outside the gene matches: 2. Germline-derived CDR1 and CDR2 are MDHEN and SYDVKM. CDR3 in DNA: TGTGCCAGCCGGGGACAGGGCACAGATACGCAGTATTTT. Translation gives CASRGQGTDTQYF.

J is TRBJ2-1 and V is TRBV5-1; possible D gene TRBD2, 6 bases. The CDR3 consists of 19 residues. Germline values: CDR1 SGHRS, CDR2 YFSETQ. V shed 1 base and J shed 3 bases, with 23 bases lying between them. The CDR3 region is CASSLSPMRDPARYNEQFF. As DNA, the CDR3 is TGCGCCAGCAGCTTGTCCCCCATGCGGGACCCAGCCCGCTACAATGAGCAGTTCTTC.

The chain is built from TRBV24-1 and TRBJ1-6, with a possible D match to TRBD1 (6 bases). Between the trimmed V and J ends, which lost 9 bases and 8 bases, there was a span of 19 bases. The CDR3 sequence is 15 residues long. Looked up from germline, CDR1 is KGHDR and CDR2 is SFDVKD. The CDR3 nucleotides read TGTGCCACCGGGGGAACAGGGATTGGTTATTCACCCCTCCACTTT. It specifies CATGGTGIGYSPLHF.

The rearrangement uses TRBV28 and TRBJ1-2; D is ambiguous. The CDR3 covers 13 residues. CDR1 MDHEN and CDR2 SYDVKM come from the germline V gene. V lost 5 bases and J 7 bases, leaving 14 bases between the germline ends. The CDR3 bases are TGTGCCAGCAGTCCCCGAATCGGCTCTGGCTACACCTTC. Residues: CASSPRIGSGYTF.

This clonotype was seen repeatedly, ten times or more. The CDR3 here is CASSQEGGEAFF. The CDR3 DNA reads TGTGCCAGCAGCCAAGAGGGCGGGGAAGCTTTCTTT. The rearrangement uses TRBV4-2 and TRBJ1-1, with D uncertain. The CDR3 sequence is 12 residues long. V lost 0 bases to trimming and J lost 8 bases, with 7 bases between them. Per the germline V gene, CDR1 is LGHNA and CDR2 is YNFKEQ.

The rearrangement joins TRBV12-3 or TRBV12-4 to TRBJ2-2, with D uncertain. The CDR3 has 13 amino acids. Between the trimmed V and J ends, which lost 3 bases and 4 bases, there was a span of 6 bases. This chain's CDR3 is CASSLAATGELFF. In DNA, the CDR3 is TGTGCCAGCAGTTTGGCAGCCACCGGGGAGCTGTTTTTT.

This clonotype was counted a few times. This chain joins TRBV5-1 and TRBJ1-1, with D perhaps TRBD1 (6 bases). The V gene lost 5 bases and the J gene lost 3 bases, with 14 bases spanning the gap. Germline lookup yields CDR1 SGHRS and CDR2 YFSETQ. The CDR3 runs to 14 residues. The CDR3 bases are TGCGCCAGCAGTTCCGGCAGGGGCTACACTGAAGCTTTCTTT. Protein product: CASSSGRGYTEAFF.

The chain carries TRBV27 and TRBJ2-7; no firm D call. Germline loops: CDR1 MNHEY, CDR2 SMNVEV (reference sequence). The CDR3 has 16 amino acids. The ends were cut back, 5 bases at V and 6 bases at J, with 23 bases in the middle. The CDR3 region is CASSPSFLAVSLEQYF. The CDR3 DNA is TGTGCCAGCAGTCCCTCCTTTTTGGCTGTTTCCCTCGAGCAGTACTTC.

The chain is built from TRBV7-9 and TRBJ2-7; possibly TRBD2 for D (6 bases). Trimming stripped 10 bases from V and 5 bases from J, with 21 bases between. Germline loops: CDR1 SEHNR, CDR2 FQNEAQ (reference sequence). The CDR3 is made up of 14 amino acids. The CDR3 nucleotides read TGTGCCACCACGGGGTCAGGGAGGCGTAACGAGCAGTACTTC. It specifies CATTGSGRRNEQYF.

The rearrangement uses TRBV6-2 or TRBV6-3 and TRBJ2-3; TRBD2 agrees at 9 bases. Germline CDR1 MNHEY, CDR2 SVGEGT. The CDR3 consists of 18 residues. V lost 3 bases and J lost 2; bases outside the gene matches: 12. The chain's CDR3 is CASSYSLAGMPATDTQYF. The CDR3 region has the DNA TGTGCCAGCAGTTATTCGCTAGCGGGGATGCCGGCCACAGATACGCAGTATTTT.

This clonotype has only a few counts. The V gene is TRBV20-1, the J gene TRBJ1-1; maybe TRBD1 (6 bases). CDR1 and CDR2 (germline): DFQATT, SNEGSKA (reference sequence). Trimming stripped 1 base from V and 7 bases from J, with 16 bases between. CDR3 size: 14 residues. The CDR3 DNA sequence: TGCAGTGCTAGAGGACCTACAGGGATCGGTGAAGCTTTCTTT. Protein sequence: CSARGPTGIGEAFF.

This clonotype was detected ten times or more. The chain recombines TRBV15 with TRBJ2-5; D is undetermined. The germline V and J ends were trimmed by 0 bases and 4 bases, with 3 bases remaining between them. The CDR3 has 12 residues. CDR1 LNHNV and CDR2 YYDKDF come from the germline V gene (reference sequence). The CDR3, as DNA: TGTGCCACCAGCAGAGATTTAGAGACCCAGTACTTC. This gives the protein CATSRDLETQYF.

This chain links TRBV6-2 or TRBV6-3 with TRBJ2-1; 8 nucleotides match TRBD2. This CDR3 region has 16 residues. V lost 4 bases, J lost 1 base, and 6 bases stayed unmatched. CDR1 is MNHEY and CDR2 is SVGEGT in the germline V gene. This CDR3 is CASSSRVAGSYNEQFF. In nucleotides, the CDR3 is TGTGCCAGCAGTTCCAGGGTAGCGGGATCCTACAATGAGCAGTTCTTC.

This clonotype was observed a handful of times. The rearrangement links TRBV15 to TRBJ2-7; 12 bases align to TRBD2. Trimming at V came to 1 base and at J to 4 bases, leaving 8 bases not matched to a gene. CDR3 size: 17 residues. Germline V CDR1 and CDR2: LNHNV, YYDKDF (reference sequence). CDR3 residues: CATSRGASGRVPYEQYF. In DNA, the CDR3 is TGTGCCACCAGCAGAGGGGCTAGCGGGAGGGTCCCGTACGAGCAGTACTTC.

This clonotype has more than one count but fewer than ten. V gene TRBV7-9 combines with J gene TRBJ1-1; a possible D gene is TRBD1 (5 bases). Germline assignment: CDR1 SEHNR and CDR2 FQNEAQ (reference sequence). The ends were cut back, 7 bases at V and 4 bases at J, with 13 bases in the middle. The CDR3 consists of 13 residues. DNA of the CDR3: TGTGCCAGCAACGACGAGGGGTTCACTGAAGCTTTCTTT. This encodes CASNDEGFTEAFF. Based on the CDR3 plus reference TRBV7-9 and TRBJ1-1, the full variable domain is DTGVSQNPRHKITKRGQNVTFRCDPISEHNRLYWYRQTLGQGPEFLTYFQNEAQLEKSRLLSDRFSAERPKGSFSTLEIQRTEQGDSAMYLCASNDEGFTEAFFGQGTRLTVV.

In this sample, this clonotype turned up a few times. The V gene is TRBV20-1, the J gene TRBJ2-5, with 11 nucleotides matching TRBD2. The CDR3 sequence is 15 residues long. With V trimmed by 3 bases and J by 5 bases, 8 bases remained unmatched. The V gene's germline CDR1 is DFQATT and CDR2 SNEGSKA (reference sequence). The CDR3 sequence: CSASSSGGGVETQYF. In nucleotides, the CDR3 is TGCAGTGCTAGCAGTAGCGGGGGGGGTGTTGAGACCCAGTACTTC.

The rearrangement uses TRBV10-3 and TRBJ2-7, with D possibly being TRBD1 (7 bases). This CDR3 spans 14 amino acids. Germline V gene lookup returns CDR1 ENHRY and CDR2 SYGVKD. Trimming stripped 0 bases from V and 13 bases from J, with 19 bases between. The CDR3, as DNA: TGTGCCATCAGTGAGTCGAGACAGGGACTCGGGCAATACTTC. This gives the protein CAISESRQGLGQYF.

The V and J genes are TRBV18 and TRBJ2-5; 10 bases agree with TRBD2. The CDR3 length is 17 residues. With 0 bases clipped from V and 2 bases from J, the junction kept 6 bases outside the gene matches. The germline gives CDR1 KGHSH, CDR2 LQKENI. The CDR3: CASSPPELAGQQETQYF. As DNA, the CDR3 is TGTGCCAGCTCACCACCGGAACTAGCGGGACAGCAAGAGACCCAGTACTTC.